This TCR beta chain was sequenced during a study of glioma-infiltrating T cells after dendritic cell vaccination. Some clones are missing from TCRdb's copy, which holds only in-frame ones; the method was immunoSEQ multiplex PCR. Among about 1,100 clones listed, around 80% were seen once. Germline V gene sequence: CDR1 SGHTA, CDR2 FQGTGA. Losses at the gene ends were 1 base for V and 4 bases for J; bases not matched to a gene: 12. The length of the CDR3 is 18 residues. The time point here: after dendritic cell vaccination, including at tumor progression/relapse. Autologous tumor lysate was loaded overnight onto monocyte-derived dendritic cells grown approximately seven days with IL-4 and GM-CSF.

This receptor was taken from a human donor with glioblastoma. The sample consisted of tumor tissue, taken after dendritic cell vaccination. J is TRBJ2-2 and V is TRBV7-3, with 7 bases matching TRBD1. CDR3 sequence (DNA): TGTGCCAGCAGCTTAAATTTTTTAAGGGGACAGTCCACCGGGGAGCTGTTTTTT. It is translated as CASSLNFLRGQSTGELFF. Variable domain in full (rest from reference TRBV7-3 and TRBJ2-2): GAGVSQTPSNKVTEKGKYVELRCDPISGHTALYWYRQSLGQGPEFLIYFQGTGAADDSGLPNDRFFAVRPEGSVSTLKIQRTERGDSAVYLCASSLNFLRGQSTGELFFGEGSRLTVL.